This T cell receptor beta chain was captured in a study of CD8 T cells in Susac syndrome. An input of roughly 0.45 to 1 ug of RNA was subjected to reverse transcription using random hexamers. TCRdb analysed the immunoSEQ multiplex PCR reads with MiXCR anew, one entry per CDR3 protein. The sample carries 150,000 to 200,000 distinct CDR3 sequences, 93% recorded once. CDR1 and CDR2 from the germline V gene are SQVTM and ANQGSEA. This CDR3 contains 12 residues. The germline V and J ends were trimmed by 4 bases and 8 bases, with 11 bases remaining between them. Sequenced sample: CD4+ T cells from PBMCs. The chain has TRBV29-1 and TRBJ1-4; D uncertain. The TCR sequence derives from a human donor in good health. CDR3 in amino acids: CSVGSTREKLFF. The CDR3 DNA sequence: TGCAGCGTTGGATCTACACGAGAAAAACTGTTTTTT.